This T cell receptor (beta chain) is from a study of shared clonotypes between healthy human individuals. Looking at the study overall: Two female and a few male donors aged 18 to 49 were enrolled. Study results and limitations: Among donors, clonotype sharing was expected to be affected by sequencing depth. Relative to their counterparts shared across all four donors, non-shared clonotypes exhibited diminished generation probabilities.

Donors, healthy HIV-negative adults, lacked recent acute infections or vaccinations. About this clone itself: Its target is not known. At the DNA level, this CDR3 is encoded by other sequences in the same sample as well.

The CDR3 spans 12 residues. Germline loops: CDR1 GTSNPN, CDR2 SVGIG (reference sequence). V dropped 1 base and J dropped 6 bases, with 4 bases sitting between them. The method was immunoSEQ multiplex PCR; TCRdb's version includes in-frame clones alone and lacks a portion of them. This table has roughly 1 million clones, around 76% appearing once. Sample: memory CD4+ T cells sorted from blood. Described subset: CD45RA-negative fraction. The V gene is TRBV30, the J gene TRBJ1-6; D is unclear. The receptor's source is a young man in good health. For the CDR3, the DNA is TGTGCCTGGAGTGAGGGTAATTCACCCCTCCACTTT. Protein sequence: CAWSEGNSPLHF. The variable domain in full, with the rest retrieved from reference TRBV30 and TRBJ1-6, is SQTIHQWPATLVQPVGSPLSLECTVEGTSNPNLYWYRQAAGRGLQLLFYSVGIGQISSEVPQNLSASRPQDRQFILSSKKLLLSDSGFYLCAWSEGNSPLHFGNGTRLTVT.